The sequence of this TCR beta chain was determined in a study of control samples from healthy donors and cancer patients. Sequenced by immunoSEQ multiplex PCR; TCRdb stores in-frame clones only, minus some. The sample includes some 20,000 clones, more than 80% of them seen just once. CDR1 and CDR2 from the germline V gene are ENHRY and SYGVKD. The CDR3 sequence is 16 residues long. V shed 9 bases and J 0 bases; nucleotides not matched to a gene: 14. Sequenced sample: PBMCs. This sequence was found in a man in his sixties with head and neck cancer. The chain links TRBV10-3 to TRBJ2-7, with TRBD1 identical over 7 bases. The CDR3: CAIGAPDRDSSYEQYF. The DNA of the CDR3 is TGTGCCATTGGGGCCCCTGACAGGGACAGCTCCTACGAGCAGTACTTC.